The rows below give T cell receptor beta chains drawn from one sample of a study of blood T cell repertoires in COVID-19. Only in-frame clones appear in the TCRdb table, and some are missing; sequencing was by immunoSEQ multiplex PCR. The sample yields roughly 230,000 clones, 87% seen once. Sequences were obtained from PBMCs or T cells enriched from blood (not recorded which). The source of these receptors is a man aged 25-45 years in a cohort exposed to, infected with or recovered from COVID-19 (not recorded which). CDR3s include the opening cysteine and the closing phenylalanine or tryptophan. A D gene is named only where the DNA matches it firmly. Clone size is given for some rows only: seen once, a few or many times, or a class if the clone is expanded.

>TRBD2|TRBV6-6|-|TRBJ2-7
TGTGCCAGCAGTCCTCGCGGACTAGCGGGTTCCTACGAGCAGTACTTC
CASSPRGLAGSYEQYF
>TRBD1|TRBV5-4|-|TRBJ2-7
TGTGCCAGCAGCTATTCCGGGACAGGCGTCAACGAGCAGTACTTC
CASSYSGTGVNEQYF
>-|TRBV19|-|TRBJ1-5
TGTGCCAGTAGACGGGACACCCCCGGCCTAGATCAGCCCCAGCATTTT
CASRRDTPGLDQPQHF
>TRBD2|TRBV5-1|-|TRBJ2-3
TGCGCCAGCAGCTACGGACTAGAGCTGAACACAGATACGCAGTATTTT
CASSYGLELNTDTQYF
>-|TRBV4-1|-|TRBJ1-1
TGCGCCAGCAGCTTCGGGACACCGAACACTGAAGCTTTCTTT
CASSFGTPNTEAFF
>-|TRBV29-1|-|TRBJ2-7
TGCAGCGTTTACAGTGGTTTCGGGGGTATCTACGAGCAGTACTTC
CSVYSGFGGIYEQYF
>TRBD2|TRBV9|-|TRBJ2-7
TGTGCCAGCAGCGTAGTGGGTAGCGGGACCCACGAGCAGTACTTC
CASSVVGSGTHEQYF
>-|TRBV5-1|-|TRBJ2-5
TGCGCCAGCAGCTTGGCCGACAGTTCAGGAGAGACCCAGTACTTC
CASSLADSSGETQYF
>TRBD1|TRBV27|-|TRBJ2-4
TGTGCCAGCAGCACCGGGACAGGGGCCAAAAACATTCAGTACTTC
CASSTGTGAKNIQYF
>-|TRBV28|-|TRBJ1-2
TGTGCCAGCACCCTCCCCATGGGCAACTATGGCTACACCTTC
CASTLPMGNYGYTF
>-|TRBV6-2/TRBV6-3|-|TRBJ2-2
TGTGCCAGCAGTTCTCCGAGATCCGGGGAGCTGTTTTTT
CASSSPRSGELFF
>TRBD2|TRBV19|-|TRBJ2-4
TGTGCCAGTAGTATTAATAGCGGGACAAAAGCCAAAAACATTCAGTACTTC
CASSINSGTKAKNIQYF
>TRBD1|TRBV27|-|TRBJ1-5
TGTGCCAGCAGTCCCTCGTCCAGGGGGATACATCAGCCCCAGCATTTT
CASSPSSRGIHQPQHF
>-|TRBV2|-|TRBJ2-1
TGTGCCAGCAGTTCTAGCCAATTCTCCTACAATGAGCAGTTCTTC
CASSSSQFSYNEQFF
>TRBD2|TRBV9|-|TRBJ2-1
TGTGCCAGCAGCCCTAGCGGTGGGGACAATGAGCAGTTCTTC
CASSPSGGDNEQFF
>-|TRBV28|-|TRBJ1-5
TGTGCCAGCAGTTTCAGGCTTAATCAGCCCCAGCATTTT
CASSFRLNQPQHF
>-|TRBV5-1|-|TRBJ2-1
TGCGCCAGCAGCTTGAACTCCCTACATGAGCAGTTCTTC
CASSLNSLHEQFF
>TRBD2|TRBV14|-|TRBJ2-1
TGTGCCAGCAGCCATTACGGTACTAGCGGTTACTACAGCAATGAGCAGTTCTTC
CASSHYGTSGYYSNEQFF
>TRBD2|TRBV7-3|-|TRBJ2-7
TGTGCCAGCAGCTTAACGGCTAGCGGGAGGGACGAGCCTAACTTC
CASSLTASGRDEPNF
>TRBD1|TRBV3-1/TRBV3-2|-|TRBJ1-6
TGTGCCAGCAGCCATACGGGACAGGCCGCCCCCCTCCACTTT
CASSHTGQAAPLHF
>TRBD1|TRBV5-1|-|TRBJ2-7
TGCGCCAGCAGCTTGGCACAGGGGCTGGGCGAGCAGTACTTC
CASSLAQGLGEQYF
>-|TRBV2|-|TRBJ1-1
TGTGCCAGCAGTGAATTGGAGGGCGGTATTGCTTTCTTT
CASSELEGGIAFF
>TRBD1|TRBV29-1|-|TRBJ1-4
TGCAGCGTGACGGGACAGGGGGCTTTTGAAAAACTGTTTTTT
CSVTGQGAFEKLFF
>-|TRBV7-9|once|TRBJ2-3
TGTGCCAGCAGCTTGTGGCGGGATCCCCATACGCAGTATTTT
CASSLWRDPHTQYF
>TRBD2|TRBV7-9|-|TRBJ2-7
TGTGCCAGCAGCTTGCTAGCGGGACCCTACGAGCAGTACTTC
CASSLLAGPYEQYF
>-|TRBV19|-|TRBJ2-7
TGTGCCAGTAGTATGAGGCAAACATGGACAGAAACCTACGAGCAGTACTTC
CASSMRQTWTETYEQYF
>-|TRBV5-1|-|TRBJ2-1
TGCGCCAGCAGCTCCCTCATCCCTATCAGGGGCAATGAGCAGTTCTTC
CASSSLIPIRGNEQFF
>-|TRBV6-5|-|TRBJ1-5
TGTGCCAGCAGGCGAACTCGGACAGACAATCAGCCCCAGCATTTT
CASRRTRTDNQPQHF
>-|TRBV9|-|TRBJ1-1
TGTGCCAGCAGCCCAGTGACTGAAGCTTTCTTT
CASSPVTEAFF
>TRBD1|TRBV9|-|TRBJ1-3
TGTGCCAGCAGCGTAGTGAGAGGGGGCAGCTCTGGAAACACCATATATTTT
CASSVVRGGSSGNTIYF
>TRBD1|TRBV2|-|TRBJ1-4
TGTGCCAGCAGTGAAGCACAGGGGGATTCGTATGAAAAACTGTTTTTT
CASSEAQGDSYEKLFF
>TRBD1|TRBV7-6|-|TRBJ2-2
TGTGCCAGCAGCCAAACTCCGGGACAGATGAACACCGGGGAGCTGTTTTTT
CASSQTPGQMNTGELFF
>TRBD2|TRBV28|-|TRBJ2-7
TGTGCCAGCAGTTTACCCGCTTGGGGGGGGGTCTCCTACGAGCAGTACTTC
CASSLPAWGGVSYEQYF
>-|TRBV28|-|TRBJ1-5
TGTGCCAGCCTGGTCAGGGGAGTGGGCCCCCAGCATTTT
CASLVRGVGPQHF
>TRBD2|TRBV29-1|-|TRBJ2-3
TGCAGCGTTCCCGGGATAGCGGGGCTCACAGATACGCAGTATTTT
CSVPGIAGLTDTQYF
>-|TRBV4-2|-|TRBJ2-3
TGTGCCAGCAGCCAAGTCCCCTTTGAGGCTAGCACAGATACGCAGTATTTT
CASSQVPFEASTDTQYF